Listed below are T cell receptor beta chains from one sample, sequenced in a study of CD8+ T cells in alopecia areata. TCRdb's table, derived via immunoSEQ multiplex PCR, lists solely in-frame clones and lacks some. The data contain 130,000 or so clones, roughly 57% of them singletons. The sequences come from CD4+ T cells sorted from blood, collected at week 4, from a patient treated with tofacitinib. The receptors derive from a human donor with alopecia areata. Each CDR3 is given with its conserved first and last residue. The D gene is left open where the match is weak. Clone size appears in some rows only: once, few, many, or a class for an expanded clone.

NA,TRBJ2-7,NA,TRBV7-2,TGTGCCAGCAGCCCACGCTACGAGCAGTACTTC,CASSPRYEQYF
NA,TRBJ1-6,NA,TRBV4-3,TGCGCCAGCAGCCAAGAAAGTGGGAGGGCACCCCTCCACTTT,CASSQESGRAPLHF
NA,TRBJ1-1,NA,TRBV7-2,TGTGCCAGCAGCCGGAGGGGGGGACAACTAAACACTGAAGCTTTCTTT,CASSRRGGQLNTEAFF
NA,TRBJ2-3,NA,TRBV7-9,TGTGCCAGCAGCTGGACTATGAAAGGGTCCACAGATACGCAGTATTTT,CASSWTMKGSTDTQYF
NA,TRBJ2-7,NA,TRBV7-2,TGTGCCAGCAGCTTAGCGATCGGCTCCTACGAGCAGTACTTC,CASSLAIGSYEQYF
NA,TRBJ1-2,NA,TRBV5-6,TGTGCCAGCAGCAGTACAGGAGGGGCCTATGGCTACACCTTC,CASSSTGGAYGYTF
TRBD2,TRBJ2-1,once,TRBV11-2,TGTGCCAGCAGCTTCGGTTCTAGCGGCTCCTACAATGAGCAGTTCTTC,CASSFGSSGSYNEQFF
NA,TRBJ2-5,once,TRBV27,TGTGCCAGCAGTTCGCAAGAGACCCAGTACTTC,CASSSQETQYF
TRBD1,TRBJ2-6,NA,TRBV5-6,TGTGCCAGCAGCCCGGACAGGGGACTTGGGGCCAACGTCCTGACTTTC,CASSPDRGLGANVLTF
NA,TRBJ2-1,NA,TRBV5-1,TGCGCCAGCACCAGAGATCAACTTAGCTCCTACAATGAGCAGTTCTTC,CASTRDQLSSYNEQFF
TRBD2,TRBJ2-5,NA,TRBV15,TGTGCCACCAGCAGAGGGGCTAGCGGGAGACAAGAGACCCAGTACTTC,CATSRGASGRQETQYF
NA,TRBJ2-3,NA,TRBV7-2,TGTGCCAGCAGCTTAGCGCCCCAGACCCAGACAGATACGCAGTATTTT,CASSLAPQTQTDTQYF
TRBD1,TRBJ1-1,NA,TRBV6-5,TGTGCCAGCGGCCGACAGGGCGAAGCTTTCTTT,CASGRQGEAFF
NA,TRBJ2-5,few,TRBV7-2,TGTGCCAGCGGTGACAGGAGCCAAGAGACCCAGTACTTC,CASGDRSQETQYF
NA,TRBJ1-5,NA,TRBV19,TGTGCCAGTAGTCCCTCCAGGGGAGTAGTCAATCAGCCCCAGCATTTT,CASSPSRGVVNQPQHF
TRBD1,TRBJ1-2,NA,TRBV7-9,TGTGCCAGCAGCTGGGGGGACAGCCGAATCTCGTTGGGCTACACCTTC,CASSWGDSRISLGYTF
NA,TRBJ1-1,few,TRBV5-4,TGTGCCAGCAGCTCACAGAAGGGGAGTTTCACTGAAGCTTTCTTT,CASSSQKGSFTEAFF
NA,TRBJ2-5,NA,TRBV5-4,TGTGCCAGCAGCTTGGAGCAGCAAGAGACCCAGTACTTC,CASSLEQQETQYF
TRBD1,TRBJ1-2,NA,TRBV27,TGTGCCAGCCGAGCGTGGACAGGGTTTAGTACGAGCGATGGCTACACCTTC,CASRAWTGFSTSDGYTF
NA,TRBJ2-5,NA,TRBV5-4,TGCGCCAGCAGCCAAGGGGGCGGGAGCGGAGAAGAGACCCAGTACTTC,CASSQGGGSGEETQYF
NA,TRBJ1-1,NA,TRBV4-3,TGCGCCAGCAGCCAAGGTGGAGGGTCGGCGACTGAAGCTTTCTTT,CASSQGGGSATEAFF
NA,TRBJ1-2,NA,TRBV7-2,TGTGCCAGCAGCTTAGTTGGCGGTTCTAACTATGGCTACACCTTC,CASSLVGGSNYGYTF
NA,TRBJ2-3,NA,TRBV5-4,TGTGCCAGCAGCTTGTCCGGGGTTAGCACAGATACGCAGTATTTT,CASSLSGVSTDTQYF
NA,TRBJ1-1,NA,TRBV19,TGTGCCAGTAGTAGCCAGGCAGTTGAAGCTTTCTTT,CASSSQAVEAFF
NA,TRBJ1-1,few,TRBV30,TGTGCCTGGAGTGGAGACACTGAAGCTTTCTTT,CAWSGDTEAFF
NA,TRBJ1-4,NA,TRBV29-1,TGCAGCGTTGGATTTCGTTCCGTGTCCGAAAAACTGTTTTTT,CSVGFRSVSEKLFF
NA,TRBJ1-1,few,TRBV28,TGTGCCAGCAGTTTAAAGAGAACTGAAGCTTTCTTT,CASSLKRTEAFF